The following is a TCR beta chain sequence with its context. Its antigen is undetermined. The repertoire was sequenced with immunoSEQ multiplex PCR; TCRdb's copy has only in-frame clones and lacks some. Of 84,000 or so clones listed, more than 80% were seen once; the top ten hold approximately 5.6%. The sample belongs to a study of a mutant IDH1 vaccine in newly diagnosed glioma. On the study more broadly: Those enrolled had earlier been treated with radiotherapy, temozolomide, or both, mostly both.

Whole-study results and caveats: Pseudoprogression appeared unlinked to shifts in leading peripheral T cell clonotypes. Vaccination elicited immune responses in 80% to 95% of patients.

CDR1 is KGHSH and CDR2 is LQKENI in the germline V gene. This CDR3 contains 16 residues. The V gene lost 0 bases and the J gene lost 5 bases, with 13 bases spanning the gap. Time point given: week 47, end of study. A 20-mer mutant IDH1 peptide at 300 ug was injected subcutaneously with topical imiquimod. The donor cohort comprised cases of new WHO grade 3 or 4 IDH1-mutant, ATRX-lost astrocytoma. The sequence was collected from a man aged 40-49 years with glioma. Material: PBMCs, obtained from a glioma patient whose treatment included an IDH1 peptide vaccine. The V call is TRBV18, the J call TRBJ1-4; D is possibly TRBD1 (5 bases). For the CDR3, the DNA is TGTGCCAGCTCACCACCATCGACAGTTATAAATGAAAAACTGTTTTTT. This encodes CASSPPSTVINEKLFF.